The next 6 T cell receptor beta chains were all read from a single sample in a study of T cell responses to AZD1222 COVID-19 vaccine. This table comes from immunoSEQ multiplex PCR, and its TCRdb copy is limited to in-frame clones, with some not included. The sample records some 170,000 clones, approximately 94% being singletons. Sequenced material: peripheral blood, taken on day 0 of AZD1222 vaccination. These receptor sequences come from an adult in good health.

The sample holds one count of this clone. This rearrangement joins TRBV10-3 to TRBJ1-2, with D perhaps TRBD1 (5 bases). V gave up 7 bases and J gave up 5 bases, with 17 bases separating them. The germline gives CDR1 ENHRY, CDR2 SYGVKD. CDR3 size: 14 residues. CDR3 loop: CAITPSGGEYGYTF. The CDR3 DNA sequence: TGTGCCATCACCCCCAGCGGGGGGGAGTATGGCTACACCTTC.

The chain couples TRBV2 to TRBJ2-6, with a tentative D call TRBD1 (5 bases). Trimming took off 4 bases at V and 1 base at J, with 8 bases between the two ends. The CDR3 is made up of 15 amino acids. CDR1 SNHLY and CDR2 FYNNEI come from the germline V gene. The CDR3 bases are TGTGCCAGCAGTGGACAGTTATCTGGGGCCAACGTCCTGACTTTC. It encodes CASSGQLSGANVLTF.

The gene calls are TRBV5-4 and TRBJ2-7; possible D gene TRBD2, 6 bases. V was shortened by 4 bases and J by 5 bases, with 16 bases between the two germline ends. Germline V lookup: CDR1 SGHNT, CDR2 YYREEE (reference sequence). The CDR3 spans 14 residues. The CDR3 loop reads CASSPGTLSDEQYF. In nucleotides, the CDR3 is TGTGCCAGCAGCCCCGGGACTTTAAGCGACGAGCAGTACTTC.

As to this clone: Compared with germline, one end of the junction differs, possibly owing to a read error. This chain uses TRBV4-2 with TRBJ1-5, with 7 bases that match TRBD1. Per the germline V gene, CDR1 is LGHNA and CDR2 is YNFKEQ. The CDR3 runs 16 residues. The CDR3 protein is CARSQGTGTEDQPQHF. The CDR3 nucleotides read TGTGCCCGCAGCCAAGGGACCGGGACAGAGGATCAGCCCCAGCATTTT.

The CDR3 protein is CASSPRGSGRVYEQYF. CDR3 DNA: TGTGCCAGCAGCCCCCGGGGGAGCGGGAGGGTGTACGAGCAGTACTTC. The chain combines TRBV5-4 with TRBJ2-7, with 10 bases matching TRBD2. The trim removed 4 bases at V and 4 bases at J, leaving 11 bases unmatched. The CDR3 extends over 16 amino acids. Germline CDR1 and CDR2: SGHNT and YYREEE (reference sequence).

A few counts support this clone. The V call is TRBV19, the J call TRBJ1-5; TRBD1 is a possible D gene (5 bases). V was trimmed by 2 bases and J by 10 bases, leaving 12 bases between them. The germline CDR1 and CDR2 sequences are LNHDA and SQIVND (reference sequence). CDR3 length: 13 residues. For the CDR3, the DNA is TGTGCCAGTAGTATAACCCCCAGGGACCCCCAGCATTTT. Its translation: CASSITPRDPQHF.